This T cell receptor (beta chain) was sequenced for a study of Ad26.COV2.S vaccination and SARS-CoV-2 variants. In the study overall: Participant was drawn from the COV1001 Ad26.COV2.S trial arm. Once or twice, 56 days apart, Ad26.COV2.S was delivered intramuscularly. Study-wide results and limits: With respect to non-spike TCR breadth, vaccine and placebo recipients were similar.

Generated by immunoSEQ multiplex PCR, the TCRdb table keeps only in-frame clones and is missing some. Among hundreds of thousands of clones listed, roughly 90% were seen once. Treatment here: roughly 20 received Ad26.COV2.S at low or high dose, single or two shots; roughly five received placebo; per-sample allocation not given. Repertoires come from day 63 after the first vaccine or placebo injection. This CDR3 spans 12 amino acids. V was pared by 3 bases and J by 8 bases, with 8 bases between. Per germline, CDR1 LGHDT and CDR2 YNNKEL (reference sequence). As concerns this clone: Its specificity is unknown. This CDR3 is also generated by other DNA sequences in the sample.

The rearrangement links TRBV3-1 (or the pseudogene TRBV3-2) to TRBJ2-1; D not resolved. The input for sequencing was peripheral blood, taken in a trial of Ad26.COV2.S vaccine versus placebo. The clonotype originates from a person aged 18-60 years who received the Ad26.COV2.S COVID-19 vaccine or a placebo. CDR3 region: CASSQVRDEQFF. In DNA form, the CDR3 reads TGTGCCAGCAGCCAGGTCCGAGATGAGCAGTTCTTC.